This TCR beta chain was retrieved from a study of T cell responses to AZD1222 COVID-19 vaccine. Regarding the study as a whole: The donor cohort was predominantly white British with a female majority, and clonal diversity may have been underestimated. CD4 TCRs linked to vaccination spanned spike, dominating at 160-218 and 743-854.

Trimming removed 5 bases from V and 2 bases from J, with 13 bases in between. CDR1 is SGHVS and CDR2 is FQNEAQ in the germline V gene. This CDR3 has 16 residues. Details on this clone: Its antigen remains unidentified.

Data came from immunoSEQ multiplex PCR; TCRdb stores just in-frame clones and leaves some out. This sample carries nearly 110,000 clones, 70% to 90% of them seen once, and the ten largest clones take approximately 4.8%. This chain links TRBV7-8 with TRBJ1-6; no definite D call. This sample comprised peripheral blood, obtained 28 days after the second AZD1222 dose. This receptor was identified in an adult who received the AZD1222 COVID-19 vaccine. CDR3 amino acids: CASSAALRPYNSPLHF. In DNA form, the CDR3 reads TGTGCCAGCAGCGCCGCCTTACGACCCTATAATTCACCCCTCCACTTT. Combining the CDR3 with reference TRBV7-8 and TRBJ1-6 gives the whole variable domain GAGVSQSPRYKVAKRGQDVALRCDPISGHVSLFWYQQALGQGPEFLTYFQNEAQLDKSGLPSDRFFAERPEGSVSTLKIQRTQQEDSAVYLCASSAALRPYNSPLHFGNGTRLTVT.